This T cell receptor beta chain stems from a study of T cell clonality in common variable immunodeficiency. Study conclusions and caveats: Common variable immunodeficiency TCR beta sequences reportedly had fewer deletions and N-nucleotide insertions. Compared with controls, CVID subjects had fewer shared TCRbeta clones.

Sequencing input was equivalent genomic DNA from CVID and controls. Produced via immunoSEQ multiplex PCR; TCRdb's table is partial and in-frame only. This record lists 25,000 or so clones, none seen once only, and the top ten clones contain about a quarter. Replacement immunoglobulin had been given to every CVID subject for at least one year. CDR1 LNHDA and CDR2 SQIVND come from the germline V gene (reference sequence). The V gene end was trimmed by 5 bases and the J gene end by 2 bases; junction bases not matched to a gene: 8. There are 16 residues in the CDR3. This clone was observed many times. The antigen remains unidentified. The read gets to within 3 residues of the CDR3 end, and the germline J gene fills in the rest.

The clonotype originates from a human donor with common variable immunodeficiency. Sequencing was performed on peripheral blood mononuclear cells. The rearrangement links TRBV19 to TRBJ2-3; 9 bases align to TRBD1. CDR3 residues: CASSPRQGGDTDTQYF. Partial CDR3 DNA: TGTGCCAGTAGTCCTCGACAGGGGGGGGACACAGATACG. Filled out from reference TRBV19 and TRBJ2-3, the complete variable domain reads DGGITQSPKYLFRKEGQNVTLSCEQNLNHDAMYWYRQDPGQGLRLIYYSQIVNDFQKGDIAEGYSVSREKKESFPLTVTSAQKNPTAFYLCASSPRQGGDTDTQYFGPGTRLTVL.